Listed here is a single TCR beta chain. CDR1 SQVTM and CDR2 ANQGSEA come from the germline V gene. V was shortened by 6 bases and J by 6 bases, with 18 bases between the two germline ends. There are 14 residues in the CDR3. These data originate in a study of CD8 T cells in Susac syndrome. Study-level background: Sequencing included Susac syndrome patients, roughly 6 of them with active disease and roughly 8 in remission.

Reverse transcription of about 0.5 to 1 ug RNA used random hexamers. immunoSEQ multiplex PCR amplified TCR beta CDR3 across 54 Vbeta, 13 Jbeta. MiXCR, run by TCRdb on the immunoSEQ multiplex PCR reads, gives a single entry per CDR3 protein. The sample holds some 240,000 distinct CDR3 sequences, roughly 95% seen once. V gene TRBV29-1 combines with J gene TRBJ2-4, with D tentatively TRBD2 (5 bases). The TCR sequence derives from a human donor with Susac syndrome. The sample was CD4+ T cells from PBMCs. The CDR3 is CSVTRTPSGNIQYF. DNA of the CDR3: TGCAGCGTAACTAGGACCCCATCGGGAAACATTCAGTACTTC.